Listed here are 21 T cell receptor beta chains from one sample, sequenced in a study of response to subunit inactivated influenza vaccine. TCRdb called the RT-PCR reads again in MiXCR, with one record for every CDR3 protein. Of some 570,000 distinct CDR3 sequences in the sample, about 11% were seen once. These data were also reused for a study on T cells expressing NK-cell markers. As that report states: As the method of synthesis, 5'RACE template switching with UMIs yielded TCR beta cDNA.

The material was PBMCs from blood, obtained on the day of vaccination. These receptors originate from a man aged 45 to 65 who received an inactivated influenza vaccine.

The chain's CDR3 is CASSDGTAPYGYTF. DNA of the CDR3: TGTGCCAGCAGTGATGGGACAGCTCCATATGGCTACACCTTC. This sequence joins TRBV2 and TRBJ1-2; TRBD1 aligns across 7 bases. The CDR3 extends over 14 amino acids. The trim removed 3 bases at V and 5 bases at J, leaving 6 bases unmatched. Germline lookup yields CDR1 SNHLY and CDR2 FYNNEI. The complete variable domain, with remaining parts taken from reference TRBV2 and TRBJ1-2, reads EPEVTQTPSHQVTQMGQEVILRCVPISNHLYFYWYRQILGQKVEFLVSFYNNEISEKSEIFDDQFSVERPDGSNFTLKIRSTKLEDSAMYFCASSDGTAPYGYTFGSGTRLTVV.

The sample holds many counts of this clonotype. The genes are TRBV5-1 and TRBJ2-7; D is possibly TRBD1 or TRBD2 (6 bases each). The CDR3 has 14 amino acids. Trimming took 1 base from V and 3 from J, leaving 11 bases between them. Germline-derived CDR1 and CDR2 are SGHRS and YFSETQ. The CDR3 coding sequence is TGCGCCAGCAGCTTGACCGGGGGCCTCTACGAGCAGTACTTC. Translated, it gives CASSLTGGLYEQYF.

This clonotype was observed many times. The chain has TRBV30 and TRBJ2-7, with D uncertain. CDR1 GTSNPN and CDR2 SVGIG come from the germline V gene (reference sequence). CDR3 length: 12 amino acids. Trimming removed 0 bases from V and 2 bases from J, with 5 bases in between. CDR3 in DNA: TGTGCCTGGAGTGTTACGGCCTACGAGCAGTACTTC. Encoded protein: CAWSVTAYEQYF.

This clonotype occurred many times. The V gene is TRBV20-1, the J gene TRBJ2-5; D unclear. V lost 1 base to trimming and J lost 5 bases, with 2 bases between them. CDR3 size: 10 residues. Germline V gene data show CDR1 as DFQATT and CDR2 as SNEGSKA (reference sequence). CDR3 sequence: CSARVETQYF. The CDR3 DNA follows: TGCAGTGCTAGAGTTGAGACCCAGTACTTC.

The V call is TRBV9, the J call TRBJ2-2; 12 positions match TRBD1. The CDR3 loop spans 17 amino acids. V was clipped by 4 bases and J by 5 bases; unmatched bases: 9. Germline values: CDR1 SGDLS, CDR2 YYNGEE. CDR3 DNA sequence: TGTGCCAGCAGCCCCCCCGGGACAGGGGGCGGAACCGGGGAGCTGTTTTTT. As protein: CASSPPGTGGGTGELFF.

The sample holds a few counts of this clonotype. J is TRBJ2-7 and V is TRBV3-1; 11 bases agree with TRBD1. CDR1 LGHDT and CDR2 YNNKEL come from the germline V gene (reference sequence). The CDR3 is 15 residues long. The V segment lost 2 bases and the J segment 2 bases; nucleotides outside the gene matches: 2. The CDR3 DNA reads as TGTGCCAGCAGCCAATGGGGACAGGGGGCCTACGAGCAGTACTTC. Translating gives CASSQWGQGAYEQYF.

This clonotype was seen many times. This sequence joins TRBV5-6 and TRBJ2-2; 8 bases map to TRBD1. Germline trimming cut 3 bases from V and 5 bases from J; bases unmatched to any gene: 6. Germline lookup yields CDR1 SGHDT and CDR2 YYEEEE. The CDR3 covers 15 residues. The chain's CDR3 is CASSSGQAVTGELFF. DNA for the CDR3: TGTGCCAGCAGCTCGGGACAGGCAGTAACCGGGGAGCTGTTTTTT.

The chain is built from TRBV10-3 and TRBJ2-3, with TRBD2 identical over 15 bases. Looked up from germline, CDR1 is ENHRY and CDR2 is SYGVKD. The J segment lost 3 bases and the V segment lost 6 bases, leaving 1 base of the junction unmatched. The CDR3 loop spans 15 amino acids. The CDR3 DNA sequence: TGTGCCATCAGCGGGACTAGCGGGAGGACAGATACGCAGTATTTT. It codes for CAISGTSGRTDTQYF.

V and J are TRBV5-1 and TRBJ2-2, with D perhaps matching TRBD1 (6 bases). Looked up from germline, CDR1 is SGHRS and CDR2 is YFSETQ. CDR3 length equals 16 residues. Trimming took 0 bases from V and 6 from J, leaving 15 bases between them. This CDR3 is CASSLGDILGAGELFF. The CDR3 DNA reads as TGCGCCAGCAGCTTGGGGGACATCTTGGGAGCCGGGGAGCTGTTTTTT. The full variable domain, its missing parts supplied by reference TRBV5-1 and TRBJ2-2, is KAGVTQTPRYLIKTRGQQVTLSCSPISGHRSVSWYQQTPGQGLQFLFEYFSETQRNKGNFPGRFSGRQFSNSRSEMNVSTLELGDSALYLCASSLGDILGAGELFFGEGSRLTVL.

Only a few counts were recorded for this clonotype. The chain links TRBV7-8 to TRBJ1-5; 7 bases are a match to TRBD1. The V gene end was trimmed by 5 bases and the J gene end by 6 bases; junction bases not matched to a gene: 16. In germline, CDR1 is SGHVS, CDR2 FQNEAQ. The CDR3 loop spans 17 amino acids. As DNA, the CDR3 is TGTGCCAGCAGCCCAACTTCCGGGACAGTATCCAGTCAGCCCCAGCATTTT. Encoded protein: CASSPTSGTVSSQPQHF.

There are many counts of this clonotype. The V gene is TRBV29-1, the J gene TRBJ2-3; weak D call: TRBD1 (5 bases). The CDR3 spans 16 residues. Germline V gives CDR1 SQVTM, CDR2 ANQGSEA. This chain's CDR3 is CRPGCARAYSTDTQYF. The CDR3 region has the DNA TGCAGACCGGGCTGTGCCAGGGCTTATAGCACAGATACGCAGTATTTT.

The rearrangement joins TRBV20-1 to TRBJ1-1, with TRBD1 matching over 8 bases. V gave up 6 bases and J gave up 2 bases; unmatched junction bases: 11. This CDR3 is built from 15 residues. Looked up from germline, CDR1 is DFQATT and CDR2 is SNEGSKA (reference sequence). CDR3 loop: CSAAGTGAVNTEAFF. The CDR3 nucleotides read TGCAGTGCCGCCGGGACAGGAGCCGTAAACACTGAAGCTTTCTTT.

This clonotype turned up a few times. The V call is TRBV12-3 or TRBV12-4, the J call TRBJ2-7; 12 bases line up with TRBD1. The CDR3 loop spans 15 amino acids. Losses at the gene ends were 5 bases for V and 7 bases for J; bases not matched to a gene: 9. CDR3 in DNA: TGTGCCAGCAGTCGTCCGGGACAGGGGGCGAGAGAGCAGTACTTC. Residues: CASSRPGQGAREQYF.

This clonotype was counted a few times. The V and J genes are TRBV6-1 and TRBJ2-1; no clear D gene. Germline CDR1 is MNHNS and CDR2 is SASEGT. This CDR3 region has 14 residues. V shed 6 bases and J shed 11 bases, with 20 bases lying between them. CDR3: CASSRMGGVPKQFF. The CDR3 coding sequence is TGTGCCAGCAGCCGGATGGGTGGGGTCCCTAAGCAGTTCTTC.

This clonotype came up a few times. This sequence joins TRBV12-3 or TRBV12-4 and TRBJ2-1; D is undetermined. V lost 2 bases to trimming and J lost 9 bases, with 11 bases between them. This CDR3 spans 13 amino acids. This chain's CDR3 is CASSLKSPLEQFF. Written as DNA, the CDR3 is TGTGCCAGCAGTTTAAAGTCACCCCTTGAGCAGTTCTTC.

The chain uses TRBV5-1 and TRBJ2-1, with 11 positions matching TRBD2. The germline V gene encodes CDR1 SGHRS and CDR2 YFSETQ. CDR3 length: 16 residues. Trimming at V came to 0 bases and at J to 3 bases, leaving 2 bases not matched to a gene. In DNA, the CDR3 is TGCGCCAGCAGCTTGGTCCTAGCGGGAGGCTACAATGAGCAGTTCTTC. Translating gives CASSLVLAGGYNEQFF.

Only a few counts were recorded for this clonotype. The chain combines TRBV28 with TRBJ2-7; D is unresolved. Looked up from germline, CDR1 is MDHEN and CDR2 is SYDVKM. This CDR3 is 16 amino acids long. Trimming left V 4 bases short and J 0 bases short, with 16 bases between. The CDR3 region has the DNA TGTGCCAGCAGTTCCCTCCGGATGGTGAGCTCCTACGAGCAGTACTTC. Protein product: CASSSLRMVSSYEQYF.

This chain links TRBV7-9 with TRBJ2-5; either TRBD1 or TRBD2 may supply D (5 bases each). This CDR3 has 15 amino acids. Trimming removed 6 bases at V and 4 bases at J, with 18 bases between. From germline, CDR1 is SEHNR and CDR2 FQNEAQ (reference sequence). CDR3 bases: TGTGCCAGCAGATCCCCGAGGGACCTGGGAGAGACCCAGTACTTC. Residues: CASRSPRDLGETQYF.

The DNA of the CDR3 is TGTGCCAGCAGTCCCGCGGGGGGAGTCTACGAGCAGTACTTC. This gives the protein CASSPAGGVYEQYF. The chain uses TRBV6-1 and TRBJ2-7; 8 nucleotides align to TRBD2. CDR1 is MNHNS, CDR2 SASEGT, per germline. CDR3 length: 14 residues. The trim removed 5 bases at V and 3 bases at J, leaving 6 bases unmatched.

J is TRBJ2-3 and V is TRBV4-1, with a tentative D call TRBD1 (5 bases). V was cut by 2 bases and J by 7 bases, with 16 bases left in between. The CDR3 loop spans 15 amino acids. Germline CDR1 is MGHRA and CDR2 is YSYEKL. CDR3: CASSQPAAGKYTQYF. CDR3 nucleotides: TGCGCCAGCAGCCAACCAGCCGCAGGGAAATATACGCAGTATTTT.

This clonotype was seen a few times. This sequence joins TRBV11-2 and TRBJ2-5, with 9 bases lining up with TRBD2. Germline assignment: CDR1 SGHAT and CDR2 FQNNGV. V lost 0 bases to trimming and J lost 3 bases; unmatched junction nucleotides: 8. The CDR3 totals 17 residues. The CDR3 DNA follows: TGTGCCAGCAGCTTAGAATATAGCGGGAGCCTGAAAGAGACCCAGTACTTC. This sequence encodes CASSLEYSGSLKETQYF.